These 18 T cell receptor beta chains were all obtained from the same sample, sequenced in a study of CD8+ T cells in alopecia areata. Treatment of the sample: oral pan-JAK inhibitor, 5-10 mg twice daily. cDNA prepared by RNA extraction and subsequent reverse transcription served as the template for sequencing. Measured with immunoSEQ multiplex PCR; TCRdb has only the in-frame clones, and not every one. This sample has 75,000 to 85,000 clones, with around 66% found just once. Sample: CD8+ T cells sorted from blood, taken at week 24, from a patient treated with tofacitinib. The receptors here all came from a human donor with alopecia areata.

This chain uses TRBV7-9 with TRBJ1-5; tentative D call: TRBD1 (5 bases). Trimming left V 5 bases short and J 0 bases short, with 8 bases between. CDR3 length: 14 residues. Germline V gene lookup returns CDR1 SEHNR and CDR2 FQNEAQ (reference sequence). The CDR3 protein is CASSTGGSNQPQHF. The CDR3 bases are TGTGCCAGCAGCACAGGAGGTAGCAATCAGCCCCAGCATTTT.

This chain joins TRBV27 and TRBJ2-1, with 7 nucleotides matching TRBD2. This CDR3 has 13 amino acids. V gave up 11 bases and J gave up 2 bases; unmatched junction bases: 6. The germline CDR1 and CDR2 sequences are MNHEY and SMNVEV (reference sequence). The CDR3 loop reads CAVSGDAYNEQFF. The CDR3 nucleotides are TGTGCCGTGAGCGGGGATGCCTACAATGAGCAGTTCTTC.

The chain has TRBV9 and TRBJ2-5, with 9 bases identical to TRBD1. This CDR3 has 15 residues. CDR1 and CDR2 (germline): SGDLS, YYNGEE. V lost 0 bases to trimming and J lost 5 bases; unmatched junction nucleotides: 5. CDR3 nucleotide sequence: TGTGCCAGCAGCGTAGTCACAGGGGGCGCGGAGACCCAGTACTTC. This sequence encodes CASSVVTGGAETQYF.

The V and J genes are TRBV5-1 and TRBJ2-1, with D unclear. Trimming pared 4 bases from V and 6 bases from J, leaving 11 bases between. Germline V gene sequence: CDR1 SGHRS, CDR2 YFSETQ. The length of the CDR3 is 13 residues. The CDR3: CASSPQDSNEQFF. The DNA for the CDR3 is TGCGCCAGCAGCCCCCAAGACTCCAATGAGCAGTTCTTC. The whole variable domain, remainder taken from reference TRBV5-1 and TRBJ2-1, is KAGVTQTPRYLIKTRGQQVTLSCSPISGHRSVSWYQQTPGQGLQFLFEYFSETQRNKGNFPGRFSGRQFSNSRSEMNVSTLELGDSALYLCASSPQDSNEQFFGPGTRLTVL.

The CDR3 reads CASSALAGGRETQYF. CDR3 DNA: TGTGCCAGCAGCGCACTAGCGGGAGGGCGAGAGACCCAGTACTTC. The J gene is TRBJ2-5, the V gene TRBV9; TRBD2 aligns across 13 bases. The CDR3 has 15 amino acids. The germline V gene has CDR1 SGDLS and CDR2 YYNGEE. J lost 4 bases, V lost 3 bases, and 3 bases had no gene match.

This clone was counted a few times. The chain is built from TRBV25-1 and TRBJ1-2, with D uncertain. V lost 0 bases, J lost 5 bases, and 10 bases lay in between. The CDR3 is 14 residues long. Germline-derived CDR1 and CDR2 are MGHDK and SYGVNS. CDR3 bases: TGTGCCAGCAGTGAATACGAACGGCTGTATGGCTACACCTTC. It translates to CASSEYERLYGYTF.

The chain uses TRBV29-1 and TRBJ2-5; tentatively, D is TRBD1 (6 bases). V was trimmed by 7 bases and J by 2 bases, leaving 14 bases between them. This CDR3 is 13 amino acids long. The V gene's germline CDR1 is SQVTM and CDR2 ANQGSEA. Written as DNA, the CDR3 is TGCAGCGCCCAAACAGGGATACAAGAGACCCAGTACTTC. Translated: CSAQTGIQETQYF. The full variable domain, its missing parts supplied by reference TRBV29-1 and TRBJ2-5, is SAVISQKPSRDICQRGTSLTIQCQVDSQVTMMFWYRQQPGQSLTLIATANQGSEATYESGFVIDKFPISRPNLTFSTLTVSNMSPEDSSIYLCSAQTGIQETQYFGPGTRLLVL.

The rearrangement joins TRBV4-1 to TRBJ1-5; perhaps TRBD1 as D (6 bases). The CDR3 consists of 14 residues. The V and J ends lost 3 bases and 6 bases respectively, with 12 bases between them. Germline loops: CDR1 MGHRA, CDR2 YSYEKL. CDR3 residues: CASSQVEGGQPQHF. CDR3 DNA: TGCGCCAGCAGCCAGGTGGAGGGGGGTCAGCCCCAGCATTTT.

The V call is TRBV27, the J call TRBJ2-7, with D tentatively TRBD2 (5 bases). V gave up 5 bases and J gave up 0 bases, with 11 bases separating them. Germline values: CDR1 MNHEY, CDR2 SMNVEV (reference sequence). This CDR3 has 14 amino acids. CDR3 loop: CASSQLGSSYEQYF. The CDR3, as DNA: TGTGCCAGCAGTCAACTAGGGAGCTCCTACGAGCAGTACTTC.

This sequence joins TRBV6-5 and TRBJ1-2, with D possibly matching TRBD1 (5 bases). CDR3 length: 11 amino acids. The germline gives CDR1 MNHEY, CDR2 SVGAGI. The V and J ends lost 5 bases and 4 bases respectively, with 5 bases between them. CDR3 nucleotides: TGTGCCAGCAGTGACAGCTATGGCTACACCTTC. Protein sequence: CASSDSYGYTF.

V is TRBV5-4 and J is TRBJ1-1; 9 positions match TRBD1. There are 15 residues in the CDR3. Germline trimming cut 0 bases from V and 4 bases from J; bases unmatched to any gene: 4. Germline CDR1 SGHNT, CDR2 YYREEE (reference sequence). CDR3 DNA: TGTGCCAGCAGCTTGGTCACAGGGGGCCTCACTGAAGCTTTCTTT. It encodes CASSLVTGGLTEAFF.

This rearrangement joins TRBV9 to TRBJ2-3; no clear D gene. This CDR3 spans 14 amino acids. The ends were cut back, 3 bases at V and 2 bases at J, with 10 bases in the middle. CDR1 is SGDLS, CDR2 YYNGEE, per germline. The CDR3 sequence: CASSAQVVTDTQYF. The CDR3 DNA follows: TGTGCCAGCAGCGCCCAGGTAGTCACAGATACGCAGTATTTT.

This clone was counted only a few times. The genes are TRBV9 and TRBJ1-1, with a possible D match to TRBD1 (6 bases). Per germline, CDR1 SGDLS and CDR2 YYNGEE. The V end was cut by 0 bases, the J end by 7 bases, with 13 bases between. This CDR3 contains 14 residues. Here the CDR3 DNA reads TGTGCCAGCAGCGTAGCTACCAGGGGAGGTGAAGCTTTCTTT. It codes for CASSVATRGGEAFF.

This chain links TRBV5-1 with TRBJ2-7; D perhaps matches TRBD2 (5 bases). The CDR3 spans 15 residues. In germline, CDR1 is SGHRS, CDR2 YFSETQ. V dropped 0 bases and J dropped 2 bases, with 12 bases sitting between them. The CDR3 coding sequence is TGCGCCAGCAGCTTGGACGGGATCGGGGCCTACGAGCAGTACTTC. Translated, it gives CASSLDGIGAYEQYF.

This chain joins TRBV19 and TRBJ1-1, with 8 positions matching TRBD1. After removal of 5 bases from V and 5 bases from J, the junction contained 10 bases not matched to a gene. Germline V gives CDR1 LNHDA, CDR2 SQIVND (reference sequence). The CDR3 extends over 15 amino acids. This chain's CDR3 is CASSPLTGEWTEAFF. In nucleotides, the CDR3 is TGTGCCAGTAGTCCCTTGACAGGGGAATGGACTGAAGCTTTCTTT.

The J gene is TRBJ2-5, the V gene TRBV7-2; 7 bases line up with TRBD2. Per the germline V gene, CDR1 is SGHTA and CDR2 is FQGNSA. J gave up 0 bases and V 5 bases, and 9 bases lay outside the gene matches. The CDR3 totals 16 residues. CDR3: CASSAAGTTNQETQYF. DNA of the CDR3: TGTGCCAGCAGCGCGGCCGGGACTACCAACCAAGAGACCCAGTACTTC.

The chain links TRBV27 to TRBJ2-7; TRBD2 aligns across 7 bases. CDR3 length equals 14 residues. The junction had 7 bases not matched to a gene; V was cut back by 3 bases and J by 5 bases. CDR1 and CDR2 (germline): MNHEY, SMNVEV (reference sequence). CDR3 sequence reads: CASSLWRESHEQYF. CDR3 bases: TGTGCCAGCAGTTTGTGGCGGGAGTCCCACGAGCAGTACTTC.

This clone appeared a few times. V gene TRBV27 combines with J gene TRBJ2-1; no firm D call. Trimming removed 0 bases from V and 4 bases from J, with 7 bases in between. Germline CDR1 MNHEY, CDR2 SMNVEV (reference sequence). This CDR3 has 14 amino acids. The CDR3 sequence is CASSLSDEYNEQFF. The CDR3 nucleotides are TGTGCCAGCAGTTTATCGGACGAGTACAATGAGCAGTTCTTC.